A single sample gave rise to the 12 T cell receptor beta chains below, sequenced in a study of blood T cell repertoires in COVID-19. Only in-frame clones appear in the TCRdb table, and some are missing; sequencing was by immunoSEQ multiplex PCR. The sample lists roughly 150,000 clones, around nine tenths seen once, with about 5% in the top ten. Input material: peripheral blood. The receptor source for this set is a human donor in a cohort sampled during active COVID-19.

This chain joins TRBV7-2 and TRBJ2-3; D is uncertain. Trimming cost V 5 bases and J 4 bases, with 16 bases left between them. The germline CDR1 and CDR2 sequences are SGHTA and FQGNSA. The CDR3 contains 15 residues. CDR3 protein: CASSPPRFDSDTQYF. CDR3 coding DNA: TGTGCCAGCAGCCCCCCCCGATTCGACTCAGATACGCAGTATTTT.

The V gene is TRBV28, the J gene TRBJ2-5, with 7 bases identical to TRBD1. Germline CDR1 reads MDHEN; CDR2 reads SYDVKM. This CDR3 has 12 residues. Trimming cost V 6 bases and J 9 bases; bases outside gene matches: 7. The CDR3 loop reads CASSSDRVAQYF. The CDR3 DNA follows: TGTGCCAGCAGCTCCGACAGGGTGGCCCAGTACTTC.

This rearrangement joins TRBV30 to TRBJ2-2, with 9 bases identical to TRBD1. V lost 1 base to trimming and J lost 0 bases; unmatched junction nucleotides: 9. CDR1 is GTSNPN and CDR2 is SVGIG in the germline V gene (reference sequence). This CDR3 region has 18 residues. The chain's CDR3 is CAWSALFWTGANTGELFF. DNA of the CDR3: TGTGCCTGGAGTGCACTATTTTGGACAGGGGCGAACACCGGGGAGCTGTTTTTT. Filled out from reference TRBV30 and TRBJ2-2, the complete variable domain reads SQTIHQWPATLVQPVGSPLSLECTVEGTSNPNLYWYRQAAGRGLQLLFYSVGIGQISSEVPQNLSASRPQDRQFILSSKKLLLSDSGFYLCAWSALFWTGANTGELFFGEGSRLTVL.

The V call is TRBV21-1, the J call TRBJ1-1. TRBV21-1 is a pseudogene segment. This CDR3 is built from 17 residues. This chain's CDR3 is CASSNGRGSVGETEAFF. The CDR3 DNA reads TGTGCCAGCAGCAATGGGAGGGGGAGTGTCGGGGAAACTGAAGCTTTCTTT.

This chain joins TRBV28 and TRBJ2-5; 7 nucleotides match TRBD1. Germline V gene data show CDR1 as MDHEN and CDR2 as SYDVKM. Trimming cost V 4 bases and J 4 bases; bases outside gene matches: 3. The CDR3 is 13 residues long. CDR3 nucleotide sequence: TGTGCCAGCAGTTCCGGGACAGTAGAGACCCAGTACTTC. Residues: CASSSGTVETQYF.

The V call is TRBV11-2, the J call TRBJ1-4; D is uncertain. The CDR3 sequence is 15 residues long. CDR1 is SGHAT, CDR2 FQNNGV, per germline. V gave up 4 bases and J gave up 8 bases, with 17 bases separating them. The CDR3: CASSSYPDSEEKLFF. Here the CDR3 DNA reads TGTGCCAGCAGCTCGTACCCGGACTCTGAAGAAAAACTGTTTTTT.

The chain is built from TRBV7-6 and TRBJ1-3; 7 bases map to TRBD1. Unmatched junction bases numbered 9, after V lost 5 bases and J lost 2 bases. Germline lookup yields CDR1 SGHVS and CDR2 FNYEAQ. CDR3 length: 16 residues. This CDR3 reads CASSRSPTGPGNTIYF. CDR3 nucleotides: TGTGCCAGCAGCCGTTCGCCGACAGGGCCTGGAAACACCATATATTTT.

This chain links TRBV5-6 with TRBJ2-5; 13 bases are a match to TRBD2. The germline CDR1 and CDR2 sequences are SGHDT and YYEEEE. This CDR3 spans 16 amino acids. V shed 5 bases, J shed 4 bases, and the junction held 8 bases outside the gene matches. CDR3 DNA sequence: TGTGCCAGCAGTCGACTAGCGGGGGGACGAGGAGAGACCCAGTACTTC. Encoded protein: CASSRLAGGRGETQYF.

The chain couples TRBV4-2 to TRBJ2-7; tentative D call: TRBD2 (5 bases). CDR1 and CDR2 from the germline V gene are LGHNA and YNFKEQ. CDR3 length: 14 amino acids. V was trimmed by 1 base and J by 0 bases, leaving 7 bases between them. CDR3 in DNA: TGTGCCAGCAGCCAAGGTGGGAGCTCCTACGAGCAGTACTTC. Amino acid sequence: CASSQGGSSYEQYF.

The rearrangement joins TRBV5-1 to TRBJ1-1; no reliable D call. CDR1 SGHRS and CDR2 YFSETQ come from the germline V gene. The CDR3 length is 16 residues. The V and J ends lost 5 bases and 3 bases respectively, with 20 bases between them. For the CDR3, the DNA is TGCGCCAGCAGTTCGGGTCGTTTAAGTCGGGACACTGAAGCTTTCTTT. Protein: CASSSGRLSRDTEAFF.

The sample holds one count of this clone. V and J are TRBV28 and TRBJ2-7; D may be TRBD1 (5 bases). Trimming cost V 7 bases and J 2 bases, with 15 bases left between them. The CDR3 has 14 residues. Germline loops: CDR1 MDHEN, CDR2 SYDVKM. The CDR3 is CASNPLDSTYEQYF. As DNA, the CDR3 is TGTGCCAGCAACCCCCTAGACAGTACCTACGAGCAGTACTTC.

DNA of the CDR3: TGTGCCACCAGCAGAGAACAGGGGGATTACTACGAGCAGTACTTC. Protein: CATSREQGDYYEQYF. The chain employs TRBV15 and TRBJ2-7; 8 bases line up with TRBD1. The J segment lost 3 bases and the V segment lost 0 bases, leaving 4 bases of the junction unmatched. Germline assignment: CDR1 LNHNV and CDR2 YYDKDF (reference sequence). The CDR3 is made up of 15 amino acids.